The 20 T cell receptor beta chains given below trace back to one sample, sequenced in a study of post-analysis software for immune sequencing data. Study-wide points: The study found TRBV5-6, TRBV5-1 and TRBV20-1 among five or six TRBV segments more frequent in patients than controls.

Their cognate antigens are unknown. TCR beta cDNA libraries had unique molecular identifiers. TCRdb used MiXCR to reprocess the PCR reads, holding one entry per CDR3 protein. The sample lists about 500,000 distinct CDR3 sequences, less than 45% seen once, with 9% to 14% in the top ten. The source material was blood. All receptors derive from a girl aged 10 to 17 with multiple sclerosis.

V is TRBV27 and J is TRBJ2-5; TRBD2 matches 10 bases. The germline CDR1 and CDR2 sequences are MNHEY and SMNVEV (reference sequence). Trimming at V came to 6 bases and at J to 0 bases, leaving 7 bases not matched to a gene. The CDR3 totals 16 residues. The DNA for the CDR3 is TGTGCCAGCAGCCATAGACTAGCGGGCAACCAAGAGACCCAGTACTTC. Protein sequence: CASSHRLAGNQETQYF.

The CDR3 loop is CASSWARISGRATDTQYF. The CDR3 DNA is TGTGCCAGCAGCTGGGCTCGTATTAGCGGGAGGGCGACAGATACGCAGTATTTT. V gene TRBV7-8 combines with J gene TRBJ2-3; 11 bases line up with TRBD2. From germline, CDR1 is SGHVS and CDR2 FQNEAQ. The ends lost 4 bases at V and 3 bases at J; junction bases unmatched: 12. The CDR3 runs 18 residues.

This clonotype was seen only a few times. The chain combines TRBV5-1 with TRBJ2-6, with 7 bases lining up with TRBD2. The CDR3 consists of 17 residues. Germline CDR1 and CDR2: SGHRS and YFSETQ. J gave up 0 bases and V 0 bases, and 3 bases lay outside the gene matches. CDR3 in DNA: TGCGCCAGCAGCTTGGCCGGGGACTACTCTGGGGCCAACGTCCTGACTTTC. Protein: CASSLAGDYSGANVLTF.

As concerns this clonotype: The final CDR3 position lacks the conserved phenylalanine or tryptophan, pointing to a likely read error. The V and J genes are TRBV29-1 and TRBJ2-4; TRBD1 aligns across 9 bases. J gave up 6 bases and V 6 bases, and 9 bases lay outside the gene matches. The CDR3 is 14 residues long. The germline gives CDR1 SQVTM, CDR2 ANQGSEA. CDR3 loop: CSVEWTGEGNIQYS. CDR3 nucleotide sequence: TGCAGCGTGGAATGGACAGGGGAGGGAAACATTCAGTACTCC.

The chain joins TRBV6-5 to TRBJ1-1, with D possibly TRBD1 on 5 matching bases. The CDR3 spans 16 residues. Germline V gives CDR1 MNHEY, CDR2 SVGAGI. The germline V and J ends were trimmed by 6 bases and 1 base, with 18 bases remaining between them. The CDR3 here is CASSYGGGLRNTEAFF. The CDR3 nucleotides read TGTGCCAGCAGCTACGGGGGAGGGTTAAGGAACACTGAAGCTTTCTTT.

There are a few counts of this clonotype. The chain recombines TRBV6-5 with TRBJ2-7; D is unresolved. This CDR3 comprises 16 residues. The germline CDR1 and CDR2 sequences are MNHEY and SVGAGI. The V gene lost 0 bases and the J gene lost 1 base, with 13 bases spanning the gap. CDR3 loop: CASSYSSGGPSYEQYF. For the CDR3, the DNA is TGTGCCAGCAGTTACTCGAGTGGCGGACCTTCCTACGAGCAGTACTTC.

The chain couples TRBV5-1 to TRBJ1-6; 8 nucleotides match TRBD1. Germline V CDR1 and CDR2: SGHRS, YFSETQ. The CDR3 loop spans 15 amino acids. V gave up 3 bases and J gave up 6 bases; unmatched junction bases: 5. The CDR3 spells CASSSTGDGNSPLHF. The DNA of the CDR3 is TGCGCCAGCAGCTCGACAGGGGACGGTAATTCACCCCTCCACTTT. Using reference TRBV5-1 and TRBJ1-6 for the parts outside the CDR3, the full variable domain is KAGVTQTPRYLIKTRGQQVTLSCSPISGHRSVSWYQQTPGQGLQFLFEYFSETQRNKGNFPGRFSGRQFSNSRSEMNVSTLELGDSALYLCASSSTGDGNSPLHFGNGTRLTVT.

This chain links TRBV6-2 or TRBV6-3 with TRBJ1-5; TRBD1 is a possible D gene (6 bases). Trimming shortened V by 0 bases and J by 4 bases, and 13 bases separated the two germline ends. CDR3 length: 16 amino acids. The germline V gene encodes CDR1 MNHEY and CDR2 SVGEGT. The CDR3 sequence: CASSYSRGASNQPQHF. Written as DNA, the CDR3 is TGTGCCAGCAGTTACTCGAGGGGGGCCAGTAATCAGCCCCAGCATTTT.

This clonotype was detected once. One junction end does not reproduce the germline sequence, and a read error may be involved. This chain joins TRBV5-1 and TRBJ2-4, with D hard to call. The DNA end is a closer match to TRBJ2-7, so the J assignment may be wrong. The CDR3 extends over 13 amino acids. Germline CDR1 reads SGHRS; CDR2 reads YFSETQ. CDR3 DNA sequence: TGCACCAGCAGCGTCTCCTCCTCCTACGAGCAGTACTTC. Its protein product is CTSSVSSSYEQYF.

V is TRBV7-9 and J is TRBJ2-1; D remains unclear. The CDR3 extends over 14 amino acids. CDR1 and CDR2 (germline): SEHNR, FQNEAQ (reference sequence). V lost 5 bases to trimming and J lost 6 bases, with 14 bases between them. CDR3 nucleotides: TGTGCCAGCAGCCCCCAGGATTGGGCCAATGAGCAGTTCTTC. This codes for CASSPQDWANEQFF. Variable domain in full (rest from reference TRBV7-9 and TRBJ2-1): DTGVSQNPRHKITKRGQNVTFRCDPISEHNRLYWYRQTLGQGPEFLTYFQNEAQLEKSRLLSDRFSAERPKGSFSTLEIQRTEQGDSAMYLCASSPQDWANEQFFGPGTRLTVL.

The chain recombines TRBV5-1 with TRBJ1-6; the match to TRBD1 covers 7 bases. Germline V gene data show CDR1 as SGHRS and CDR2 as YFSETQ. The CDR3 sequence is 14 residues long. V dropped 4 bases and J dropped 7; count of bases not matched to a gene: 5. CDR3 loop: CASSPLQGNSPLHF. The CDR3 DNA reads TGCGCCAGCAGCCCCCTACAGGGGAATTCACCCCTCCACTTT. The full variable domain, in which reference TRBV5-1 and TRBJ1-6 provide the parts outside the CDR3, is KAGVTQTPRYLIKTRGQQVTLSCSPISGHRSVSWYQQTPGQGLQFLFEYFSETQRNKGNFPGRFSGRQFSNSRSEMNVSTLELGDSALYLCASSPLQGNSPLHFGNGTRLTVT.

The CDR3 coding sequence is TGTGCCAGCTCACCACCGACTAGCGGGAGAACCTACAATGAGCAGTACTTC. Protein sequence: CASSPPTSGRTYNEQYF. The chain recombines TRBV18 with TRBJ2-1, with 12 bases lining up with TRBD2. TRBJ2-7 matches the DNA end more closely, so the J call is doubtful. The CDR3 spans 17 residues. Germline assignment: CDR1 KGHSH and CDR2 LQKENI.

This clonotype showed up just a few times. The CDR3 DNA sequence: TGTGCCAGCAGTTACTCCCGACCCGAAGAGACCCAGTACTTC. Translated, it gives CASSYSRPEETQYF. The chain links TRBV6-5 to TRBJ2-5; D not certain. V lost 0 bases and J lost 3, with 8 bases in between. The germline V gene encodes CDR1 MNHEY and CDR2 SVGAGI. This CDR3 is 14 amino acids long.

This clonotype was seen a handful of times. The rearrangement links TRBV7-2 to TRBJ2-7; 9 bases are a match to TRBD2. Per the germline V gene, CDR1 is SGHTA and CDR2 is FQGNSA. The CDR3 contains 15 residues. J lost 6 bases, V lost 1 base, and 7 bases had no gene match. The CDR3 loop is CASSLEGLARSEQYF. The CDR3, as DNA: TGTGCCAGCAGCTTAGAGGGACTAGCTAGGAGCGAGCAGTACTTC.

The V gene is TRBV28, the J gene TRBJ2-5; tentatively, D is TRBD1 (6 bases). V was clipped by 5 bases and J by 5 bases, with 18 bases between them. The CDR3 extends over 15 amino acids. Germline CDR1 reads MDHEN; CDR2 reads SYDVKM. DNA for the CDR3: TGTGCCAGCAGTGGGGACAAGGGCGCGCGGGAGACCCAGTACTTC. Its translation: CASSGDKGARETQYF.

The rearrangement links TRBV5-1 to TRBJ2-7; TRBD2 might be the D (6 bases). From germline, CDR1 is SGHRS and CDR2 YFSETQ. V lost 2 bases to trimming and J lost 3 bases, with 9 bases between them. The CDR3 is 13 residues long. The CDR3 spells CASSFYGSYEQYF. The CDR3 DNA sequence: TGCGCCAGCAGCTTTTACGGGAGCTACGAGCAGTACTTC.

The table lists this clonotype with a few counts. V is TRBV6-2 or TRBV6-3 and J is TRBJ1-5; the match to TRBD1 covers 8 bases. The length of the CDR3 is 15 residues. With V trimmed by 7 bases and J by 5 bases, 10 bases remained unmatched. Germline values: CDR1 MNHEY, CDR2 SVGEGT. The CDR3 reads CASNFGQGHYQPQHF. The CDR3, as DNA: TGTGCCAGCAATTTTGGACAGGGCCATTATCAGCCCCAGCATTTT.

This clonotype was counted between two and nine times. The rearrangement links TRBV12-3 or TRBV12-4 to TRBJ1-6; TRBD1 is a possible D gene (6 bases). There are 15 residues in the CDR3. Between the trimmed V and J ends, which lost 3 bases and 7 bases, there was a span of 13 bases. CDR3 amino acids: CASSLRGASNSPLHF. The CDR3 DNA follows: TGTGCCAGCAGTTTGCGGGGGGCTTCGAATTCACCCCTCCACTTT.

This rearrangement joins TRBV20-1 to TRBJ2-3; D gene unclear. CDR1 is DFQATT and CDR2 is SNEGSKA in the germline V gene (reference sequence). The CDR3 loop spans 13 amino acids. Trimming removed 6 bases at V and 2 bases at J, with 12 bases between. CDR3 region: CSARGPTTDTQYF. The CDR3 coding sequence is TGCAGTGCCCGTGGGCCCACCACAGATACGCAGTATTTT.

The CDR3: CASSYSAGQGGNEQFF. CDR3 bases: TGTGCCAGCAGTTACTCGGCGGGACAGGGCGGCAATGAGCAGTTCTTC. This rearrangement joins TRBV6-5 to TRBJ2-1, with 9 bases fitting TRBD1. CDR1 is MNHEY and CDR2 is SVGAGI in the germline V gene. J was trimmed by 6 bases and V by 0 bases; bases with no gene match: 6. The CDR3 is 16 amino acids.